This T cell receptor beta chain is from a study of CD8 T cells in Susac syndrome. TCR beta from blood CD8+ and CD4+ T cells was sequenced. After extraction with the RNeasy kit, 0.5 to 1 ug of the RNA was reverse transcribed using random hexamers. TCRdb processed the immunoSEQ multiplex PCR reads anew with MiXCR; each CDR3 protein has one entry. The table has 200,000 or so distinct CDR3 sequences, 90% to 96% seen once. Study-wide results and limits: The CD4+ T cell repertoire of patients with Susac syndrome showed no detectable clonal expansion.

The germline CDR1 and CDR2 sequences are LGHDT and YNNKEL (reference sequence). Trimming took 1 base from V and 3 from J, leaving 13 bases between them. The CDR3 covers 15 residues. In the case of this clonotype: Its cognate antigen is unknown.

This sequence was found in a human donor with Susac syndrome. The chain is built from TRBV3-1 and TRBJ2-7, with D unclear. Sequencing was carried out using CD4+ T cells from PBMCs. CDR3 residues: CASSQVRILRYEQYF. In nucleotides, the CDR3 is TGTGCCAGCAGCCAAGTTCGAATCCTACGCTACGAGCAGTACTTC.